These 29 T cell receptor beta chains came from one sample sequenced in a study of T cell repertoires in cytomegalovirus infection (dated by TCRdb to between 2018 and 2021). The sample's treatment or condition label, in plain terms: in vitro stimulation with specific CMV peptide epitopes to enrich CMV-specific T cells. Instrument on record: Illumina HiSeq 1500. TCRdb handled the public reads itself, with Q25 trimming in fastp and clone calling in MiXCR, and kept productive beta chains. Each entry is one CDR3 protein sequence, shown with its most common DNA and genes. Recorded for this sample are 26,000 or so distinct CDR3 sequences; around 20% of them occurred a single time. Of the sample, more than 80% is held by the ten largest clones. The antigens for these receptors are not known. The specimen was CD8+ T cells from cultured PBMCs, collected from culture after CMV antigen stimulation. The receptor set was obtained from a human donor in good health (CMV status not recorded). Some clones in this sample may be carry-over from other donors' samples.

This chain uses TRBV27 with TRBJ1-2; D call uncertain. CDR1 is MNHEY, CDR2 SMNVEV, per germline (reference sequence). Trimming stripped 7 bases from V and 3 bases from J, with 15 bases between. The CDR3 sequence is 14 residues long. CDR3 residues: CASTPSHRDYGYTF. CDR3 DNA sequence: TGTGCCAGCACCCCATCCCACAGAGACTATGGCTACACCTTC.

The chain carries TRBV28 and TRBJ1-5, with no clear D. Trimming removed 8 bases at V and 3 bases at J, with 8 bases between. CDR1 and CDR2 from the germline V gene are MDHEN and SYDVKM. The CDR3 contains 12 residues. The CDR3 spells CASLSLNQPQHF. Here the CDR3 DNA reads TGTGCCAGCTTATCCCTCAATCAGCCCCAGCATTTT.

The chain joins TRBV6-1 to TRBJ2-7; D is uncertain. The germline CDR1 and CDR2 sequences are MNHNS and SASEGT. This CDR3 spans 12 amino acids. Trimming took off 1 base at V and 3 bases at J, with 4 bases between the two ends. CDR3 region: CASSEEGYEQYF. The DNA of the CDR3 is TGTGCCAGCAGTGAAGAGGGCTACGAGCAGTACTTC.

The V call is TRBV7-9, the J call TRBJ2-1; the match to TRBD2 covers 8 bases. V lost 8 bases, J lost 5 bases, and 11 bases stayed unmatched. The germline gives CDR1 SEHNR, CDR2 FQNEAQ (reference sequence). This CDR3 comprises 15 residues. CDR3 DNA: TGTGCCAGCCGGCCAGCGGGAGATAAAGACAATGAGCAGTTCTTC. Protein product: CASRPAGDKDNEQFF. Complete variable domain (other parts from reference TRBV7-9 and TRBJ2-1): DTGVSQNPRHKITKRGQNVTFRCDPISEHNRLYWYRQTLGQGPEFLTYFQNEAQLEKSRLLSDRFSAERPKGSFSTLEIQRTEQGDSAMYLCASRPAGDKDNEQFFGPGTRLTVL.

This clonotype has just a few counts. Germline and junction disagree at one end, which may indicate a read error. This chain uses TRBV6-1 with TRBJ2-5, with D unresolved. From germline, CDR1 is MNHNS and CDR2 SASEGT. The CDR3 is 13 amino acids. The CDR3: CASSEGPAETQYF. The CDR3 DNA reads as TGTGCCAGCAGCGAAGGGCCTGCGGAGACCCAGTACTTC.

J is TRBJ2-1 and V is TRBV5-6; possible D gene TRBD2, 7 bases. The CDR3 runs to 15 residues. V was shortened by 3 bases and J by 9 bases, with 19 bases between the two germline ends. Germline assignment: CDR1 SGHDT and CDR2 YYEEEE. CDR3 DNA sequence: TGTGCCAGCAGCTCCCGTCGGGGGGCTGGCGCTGAGCAGTTCTTC. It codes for CASSSRRGAGAEQFF.

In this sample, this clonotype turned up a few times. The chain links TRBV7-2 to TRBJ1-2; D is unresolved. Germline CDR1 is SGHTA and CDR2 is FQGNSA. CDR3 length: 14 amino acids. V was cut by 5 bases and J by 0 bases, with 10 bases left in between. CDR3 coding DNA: TGTGCCAGCAGCCCGCGGGAGTCTAACTATGGCTACACCTTC. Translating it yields CASSPRESNYGYTF.

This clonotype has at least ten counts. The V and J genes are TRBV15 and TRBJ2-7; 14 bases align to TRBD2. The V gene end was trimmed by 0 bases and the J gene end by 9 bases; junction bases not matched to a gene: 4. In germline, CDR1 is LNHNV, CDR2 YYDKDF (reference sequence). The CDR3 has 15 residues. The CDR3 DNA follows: TGTGCCACCAGCAGAGAAGGGACTAGCGGGAGTGTGCAGTACTTC. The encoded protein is CATSREGTSGSVQYF. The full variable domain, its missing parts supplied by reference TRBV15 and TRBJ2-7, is DAMVIQNPRYQVTQFGKPVTLSCSQTLNHNVMYWYQQKSSQAPKLLFHYYDKDFNNEADTPDNFQSRRPNTSFCFLDIRSPGLGDTAMYLCATSREGTSGSVQYFGPGTRLTVT.

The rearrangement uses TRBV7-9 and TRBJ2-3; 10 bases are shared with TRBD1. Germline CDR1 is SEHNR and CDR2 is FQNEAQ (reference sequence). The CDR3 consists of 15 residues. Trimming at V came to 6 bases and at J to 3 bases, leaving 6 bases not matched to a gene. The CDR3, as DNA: TGTGCCAGCAGTTTCGGGACAGGGGATACAGATACGCAGTATTTT. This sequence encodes CASSFGTGDTDTQYF. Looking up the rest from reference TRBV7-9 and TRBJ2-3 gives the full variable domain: DTGVSQNPRHKITKRGQNVTFRCDPISEHNRLYWYRQTLGQGPEFLTYFQNEAQLEKSRLLSDRFSAERPKGSFSTLEIQRTEQGDSAMYLCASSFGTGDTDTQYFGPGTRLTVL.

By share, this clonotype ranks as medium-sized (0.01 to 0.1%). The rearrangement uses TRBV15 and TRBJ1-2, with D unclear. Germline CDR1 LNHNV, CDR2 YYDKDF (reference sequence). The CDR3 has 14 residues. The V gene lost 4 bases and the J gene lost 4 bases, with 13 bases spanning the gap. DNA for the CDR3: TGTGCCACCAGCAAAAGGACGGACGGCTATGGCTACACCTTC. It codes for CATSKRTDGYGYTF.

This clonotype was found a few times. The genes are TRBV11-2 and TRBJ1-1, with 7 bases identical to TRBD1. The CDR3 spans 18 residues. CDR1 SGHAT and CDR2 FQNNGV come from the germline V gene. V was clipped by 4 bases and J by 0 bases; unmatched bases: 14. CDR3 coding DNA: TGTGCCAGCAGCTCCTCCCCTACAGGGGACCTTATGAACACTGAAGCTTTCTTT. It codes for CASSSSPTGDLMNTEAFF.

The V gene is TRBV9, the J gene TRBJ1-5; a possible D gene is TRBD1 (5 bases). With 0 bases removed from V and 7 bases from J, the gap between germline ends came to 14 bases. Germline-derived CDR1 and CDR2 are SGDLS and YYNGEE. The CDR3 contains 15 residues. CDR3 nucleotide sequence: TGTGCCAGCAGCGTAGGGAGGGACCCGGGGCAGCCCCAGCATTTT. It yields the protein CASSVGRDPGQPQHF.

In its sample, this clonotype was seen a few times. The CDR3 here is CSARVFGDRFVGGYEQYF. In DNA form, the CDR3 reads TGCAGTGCTAGAGTGTTTGGGGACAGGTTTGTTGGAGGCTACGAGCAGTACTTC. J is TRBJ2-7 and V is TRBV20-1; TRBD1 agrees at 8 bases. Germline-derived CDR1 and CDR2 are DFQATT and SNEGSKA (reference sequence). The length of the CDR3 is 18 residues. V was clipped by 1 base and J by 3 bases; unmatched bases: 17.

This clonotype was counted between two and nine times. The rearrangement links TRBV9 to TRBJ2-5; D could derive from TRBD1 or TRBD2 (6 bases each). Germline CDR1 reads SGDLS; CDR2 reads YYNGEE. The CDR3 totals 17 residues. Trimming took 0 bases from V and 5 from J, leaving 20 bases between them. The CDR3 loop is CASSVGEGGYPGETQYF. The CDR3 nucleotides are TGTGCCAGCAGCGTAGGAGAGGGGGGCTACCCTGGTGAGACCCAGTACTTC.

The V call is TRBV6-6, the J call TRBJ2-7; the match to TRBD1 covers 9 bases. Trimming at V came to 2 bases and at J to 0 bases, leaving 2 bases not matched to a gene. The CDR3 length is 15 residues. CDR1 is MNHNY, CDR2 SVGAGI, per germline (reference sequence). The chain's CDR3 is CASSYGTGFSYEQYF. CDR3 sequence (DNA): TGTGCCAGCAGTTACGGGACAGGGTTCTCCTACGAGCAGTACTTC.

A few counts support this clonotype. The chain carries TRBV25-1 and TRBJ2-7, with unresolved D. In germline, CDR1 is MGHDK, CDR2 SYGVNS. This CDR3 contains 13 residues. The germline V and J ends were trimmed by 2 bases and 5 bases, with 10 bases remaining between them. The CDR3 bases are TGTGCCAGCAGTGAAGGGGTGAGGAACGAGCAGTACTTC. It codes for CASSEGVRNEQYF.

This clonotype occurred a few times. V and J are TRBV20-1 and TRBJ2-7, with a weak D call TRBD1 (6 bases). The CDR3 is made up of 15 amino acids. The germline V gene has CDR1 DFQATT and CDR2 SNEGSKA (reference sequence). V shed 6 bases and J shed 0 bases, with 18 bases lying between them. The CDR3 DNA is TGCAGTGCGGGTAGACAGGATTCAGTCTCCTACGAGCAGTACTTC. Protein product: CSAGRQDSVSYEQYF.

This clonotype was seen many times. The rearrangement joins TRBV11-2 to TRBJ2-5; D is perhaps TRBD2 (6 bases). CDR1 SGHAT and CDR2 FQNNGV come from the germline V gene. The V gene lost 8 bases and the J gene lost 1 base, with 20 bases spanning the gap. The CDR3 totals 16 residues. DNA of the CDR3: TGTGCCAGCGGGGCCCAGGACTACCCGATCCAAGAGACCCAGTACTTC. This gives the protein CASGAQDYPIQETQYF.

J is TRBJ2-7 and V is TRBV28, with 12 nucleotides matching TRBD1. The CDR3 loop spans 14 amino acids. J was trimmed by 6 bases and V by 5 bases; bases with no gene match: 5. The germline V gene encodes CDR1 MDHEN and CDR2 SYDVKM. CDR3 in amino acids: CASSTGTGGAEQYF. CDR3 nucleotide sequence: TGTGCCAGCAGTACCGGGACAGGGGGCGCCGAGCAGTACTTC.

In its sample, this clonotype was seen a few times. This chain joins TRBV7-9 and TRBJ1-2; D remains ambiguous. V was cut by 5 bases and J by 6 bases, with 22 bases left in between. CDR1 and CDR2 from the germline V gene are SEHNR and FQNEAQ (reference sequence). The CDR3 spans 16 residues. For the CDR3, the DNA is TGTGCCAGCAGCCCCCAAGGGCGTGGCAGTTTAAATGGCTACACCTTC. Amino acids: CASSPQGRGSLNGYTF.

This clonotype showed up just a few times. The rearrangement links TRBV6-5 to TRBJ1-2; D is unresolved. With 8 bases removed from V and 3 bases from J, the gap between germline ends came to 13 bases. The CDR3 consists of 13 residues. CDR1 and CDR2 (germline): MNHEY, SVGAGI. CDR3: CASYGVPHYGYTF. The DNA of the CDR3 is TGTGCCAGCTATGGCGTACCCCACTATGGCTACACCTTC.

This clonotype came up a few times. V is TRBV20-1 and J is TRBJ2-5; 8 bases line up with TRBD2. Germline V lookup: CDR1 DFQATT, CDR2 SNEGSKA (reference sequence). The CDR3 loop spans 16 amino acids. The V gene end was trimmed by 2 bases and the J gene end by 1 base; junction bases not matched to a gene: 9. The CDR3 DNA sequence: TGCAGTGCTAGACCCCGGGGGGGGGTTGTCCAAGAGACCCAGTACTTC. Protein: CSARPRGGVVQETQYF.

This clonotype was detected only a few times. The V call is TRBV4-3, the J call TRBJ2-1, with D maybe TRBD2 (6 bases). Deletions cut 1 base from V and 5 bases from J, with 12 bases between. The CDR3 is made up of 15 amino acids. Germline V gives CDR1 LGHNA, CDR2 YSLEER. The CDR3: CASSQGAGLNNEQFF. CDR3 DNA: TGCGCCAGCAGCCAAGGGGCGGGGCTGAACAATGAGCAGTTCTTC.

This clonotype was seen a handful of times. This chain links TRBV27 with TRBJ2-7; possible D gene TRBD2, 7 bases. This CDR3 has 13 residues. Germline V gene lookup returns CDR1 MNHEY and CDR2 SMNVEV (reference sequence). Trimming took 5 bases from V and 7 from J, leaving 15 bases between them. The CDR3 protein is CASSGGGAREQYF. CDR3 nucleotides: TGTGCCAGCAGTGGGGGGGGGGCTCGAGAGCAGTACTTC.

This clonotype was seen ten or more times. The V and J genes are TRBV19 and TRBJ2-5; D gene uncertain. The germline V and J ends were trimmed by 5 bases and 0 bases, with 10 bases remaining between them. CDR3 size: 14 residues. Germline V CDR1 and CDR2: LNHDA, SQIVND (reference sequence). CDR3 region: CASSPLWYQETQYF. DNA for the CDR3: TGTGCCAGTAGTCCTCTTTGGTACCAAGAGACCCAGTACTTC.

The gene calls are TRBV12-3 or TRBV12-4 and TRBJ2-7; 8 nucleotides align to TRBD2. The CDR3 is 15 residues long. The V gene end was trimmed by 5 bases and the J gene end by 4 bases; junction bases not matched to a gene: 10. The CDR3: CASSLTSGPLYEQYF. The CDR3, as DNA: TGTGCCAGCAGTCTAACTAGCGGACCGCTATACGAGCAGTACTTC.

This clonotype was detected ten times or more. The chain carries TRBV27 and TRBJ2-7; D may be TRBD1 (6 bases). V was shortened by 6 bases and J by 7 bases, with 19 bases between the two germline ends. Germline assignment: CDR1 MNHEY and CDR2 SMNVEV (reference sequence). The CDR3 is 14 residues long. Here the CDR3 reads CASSTGQGRGEQYF. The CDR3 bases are TGTGCCAGCAGCACGGGACAAGGGAGAGGGGAGCAGTACTTC.

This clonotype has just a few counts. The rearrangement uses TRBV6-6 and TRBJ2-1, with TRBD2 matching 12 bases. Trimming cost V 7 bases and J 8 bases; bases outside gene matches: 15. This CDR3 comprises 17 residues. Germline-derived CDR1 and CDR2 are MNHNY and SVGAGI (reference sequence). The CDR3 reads CASTSRLAGVSFHEQFF. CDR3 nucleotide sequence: TGTGCCAGCACCAGCCGACTAGCGGGAGTTAGTTTCCATGAGCAGTTCTTC.

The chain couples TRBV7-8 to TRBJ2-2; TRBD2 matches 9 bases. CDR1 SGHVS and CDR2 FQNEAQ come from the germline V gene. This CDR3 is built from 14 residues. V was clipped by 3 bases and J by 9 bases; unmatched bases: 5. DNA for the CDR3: TGTGCCAGCAGCTTCTCTAGCGGGGAGAGGGAGCTGTTTTTT. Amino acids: CASSFSSGERELFF.